A few counts support the clone carrying this TCR beta chain. What it recognizes is unknown. The sample comes from a study of cytomegalovirus exposure and HLA in healthy donors. Study-level background: Drawn from HLA-typed donors, about 85 million unique TCRs were held in an early data release.

The study's findings and limits: The authors later linked a missense DCLRE1C variant to TCR beta V- and J-gene trimming. Most of the TCR beta V segments (in an earlier analysis) were productive either about 87% or about 30% of the time.

Per the germline V gene, CDR1 is SGHNT and CDR2 is YYREEE (reference sequence). The CDR3 sequence is 18 residues long. Trimming at V came to 4 bases and at J to 1 base, leaving 10 bases not matched to a gene. PCR used 60 Vbeta primers and 13 Jbeta primers. Data came from immunoSEQ multiplex PCR; TCRdb stores just in-frame clones and leaves some out. The sample has some 160,000 clones, approximately 81% seen once. Sequenced input: PBMCs. The receptor comes from a man between 18 and 29 years old in good health and CMV-seronegative. The rearrangement links TRBV5-4 to TRBJ2-3; the match to TRBD1 covers 12 bases. This CDR3 reads CASSRGTGGVLGTDTQYF. The CDR3 DNA is TGTGCCAGCAGCCGAGGGACAGGGGGCGTTTTAGGCACAGATACGCAGTATTTT. Variable domain in full (rest from reference TRBV5-4 and TRBJ2-3): ETGVTQSPTHLIKTRGQQVTLRCSSQSGHNTVSWYQQALGQGPQFIFQYYREEENGRGNFPPRFSGLQFPNYSSELNVNALELDDSALYLCASSRGTGGVLGTDTQYFGPGTRLTVL.